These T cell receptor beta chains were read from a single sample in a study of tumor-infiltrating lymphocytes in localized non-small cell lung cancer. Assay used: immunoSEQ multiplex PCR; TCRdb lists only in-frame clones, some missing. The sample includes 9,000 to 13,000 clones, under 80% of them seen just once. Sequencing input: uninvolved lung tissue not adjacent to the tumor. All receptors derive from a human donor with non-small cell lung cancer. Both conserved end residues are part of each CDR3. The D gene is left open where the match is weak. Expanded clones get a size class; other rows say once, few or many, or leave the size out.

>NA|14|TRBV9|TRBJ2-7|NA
TGTGCCAGCAGCGTCGGTCAGGCTTCCTACGAGCAGTACTTC
CASSVGQASYEQYF
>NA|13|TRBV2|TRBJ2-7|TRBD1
TGTGCCAGCAGCGGACAGGGGGCCTACGAGCAGTACTTC
CASSGQGAYEQYF
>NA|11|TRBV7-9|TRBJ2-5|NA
TGTGCCAGCAGCAGTCAGGCGAACCTATACTTC
CASSSQANLYF
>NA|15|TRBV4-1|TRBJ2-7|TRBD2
TGCGCCAGCAGCCAAGAATGGGGGGGGGCCTACGAGCAGTACTTC
CASSQEWGGAYEQYF
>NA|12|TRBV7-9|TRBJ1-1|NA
TGTGCCAGCAGCTTCGGTGGCTCTGAAGCTTTCTTT
CASSFGGSEAFF
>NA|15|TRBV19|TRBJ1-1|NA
TGTGCCAGTAGTGTTGCCGGGACTGCGTATACTGAAGCTTTCTTT
CASSVAGTAYTEAFF
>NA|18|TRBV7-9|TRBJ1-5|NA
TGTGCCAGCTCTGGGCCCACAACAGGAGGAGGTAGCAATCAGCCCCAGCATTTT
CASSGPTTGGGSNQPQHF
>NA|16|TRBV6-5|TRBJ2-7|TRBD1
TGTGCCAGCAGTTACACCGGGACAGGGAGCTCCTACGAGCAGTACTTC
CASSYTGTGSSYEQYF
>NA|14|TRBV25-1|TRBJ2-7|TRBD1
TGTGCCAGCAGTTCGGACAGGGGGCTGTACGAGCAGTACTTC
CASSSDRGLYEQYF
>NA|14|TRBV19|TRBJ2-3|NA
TGTGCCAGTAGCACGGACTATTCCACAGATACGCAGTATTTT
CASSTDYSTDTQYF
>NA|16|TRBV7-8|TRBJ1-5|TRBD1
TGTGCCAGCAGCGTATGGGACAGGGTTAAGGCTCAGCCCCAGCATTTT
CASSVWDRVKAQPQHF
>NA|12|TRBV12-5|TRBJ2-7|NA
TGTGCTAGTGGTTTGGGGACCTACGAGCAGTACTTC
CASGLGTYEQYF
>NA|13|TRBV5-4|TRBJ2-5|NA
TGTGCCAGCAGCCCAAGGGACGGGGAGACCCAGTACTTC
CASSPRDGETQYF
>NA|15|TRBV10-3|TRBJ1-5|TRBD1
TGTGCCATCAGTGCAGGGGGCGCATCCCAACAGCCCCAGCATTTT
CAISAGGASQQPQHF
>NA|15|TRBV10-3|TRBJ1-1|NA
TGTGCCATCAGTGAGTCTGACAGCTTGAACACTGAAGCTTTCTTT
CAISESDSLNTEAFF
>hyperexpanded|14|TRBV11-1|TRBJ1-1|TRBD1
TGTGCCAGCAGCTTAGGCAGGGGGGCCACTGAAGCTTTCTTT
CASSLGRGATEAFF
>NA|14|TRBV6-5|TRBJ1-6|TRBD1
TGTGCCAGCCGGAAACAGGGGTATAATTCACCCCTCCACTTT
CASRKQGYNSPLHF
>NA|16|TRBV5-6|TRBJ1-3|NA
TGTGCCAGCAGCCGCTTCGGGGGCAGCTCTGGAAACACCATATATTTT
CASSRFGGSSGNTIYF
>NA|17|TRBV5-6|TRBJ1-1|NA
TGTGCCAGCAGCTTGATTCCGGGACGGGTAATGAACACTGAAGCTTTCTTT
CASSLIPGRVMNTEAFF
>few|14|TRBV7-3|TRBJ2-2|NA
TGTGCCAGCAGCAGATACCCGGGGGCCGGGGAGCTGTTTTTT
CASSRYPGAGELFF
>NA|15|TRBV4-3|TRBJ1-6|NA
TGCGCCAGCAGCCAAGAGTCGCCCAGTAATTCACCCCTCCACTTT
CASSQESPSNSPLHF
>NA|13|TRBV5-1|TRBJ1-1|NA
TGCGCCAGCAGCTTGGGCCTCGGTTTGGAAGCTTTCTTT
CASSLGLGLEAFF
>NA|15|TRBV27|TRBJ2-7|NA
TGTGCCAGCAGCTCAGGGGACTGGTTGGGATACGAGCAGTACTTC
CASSSGDWLGYEQYF
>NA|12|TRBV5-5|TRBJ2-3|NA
TGTGCCAGCAGCTTAAGGTCAGATACGCAGTATTTT
CASSLRSDTQYF
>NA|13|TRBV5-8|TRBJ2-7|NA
TGTGCCAGCAGCCGGGGACATTTCTACGAGCAGTACTTC
CASSRGHFYEQYF
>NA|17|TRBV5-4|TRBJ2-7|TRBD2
TGTGCCAGCAGCTTGGCCAGGACTAGCGGGGAAAGTCGCGAGGAGTACTTC
CASSLARTSGESREEYF
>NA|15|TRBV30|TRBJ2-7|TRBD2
TGTGCCACACGAACCGGGACTAGCACCTCCTACGAGCAGTACTTC
CATRTGTSTSYEQYF
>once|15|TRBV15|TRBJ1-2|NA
TGTGCCACCAGCAGAGACGGGACCCCTAACTATGGCTACACCTTC
CATSRDGTPNYGYTF
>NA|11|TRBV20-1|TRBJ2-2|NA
TGCAGTGTTCTAGGTCCCGGGGAGCTGTTTTTT
CSVLGPGELFF
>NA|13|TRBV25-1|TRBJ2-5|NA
TGTGCCAGCAGTGAATCCCCAAAAGAGACCCAGTACTTC
CASSESPKETQYF
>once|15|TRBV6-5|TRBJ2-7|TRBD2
TGTGCCAGCAGTACGCTGCGGGAGGTTTCCTACGAGCAGTACTTC
CASSTLREVSYEQYF
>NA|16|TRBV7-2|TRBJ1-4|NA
TGTGCCAGCAGCTTAATGAGCGGCAGGGGCCGGGAAAAACTGTTTTTT
CASSLMSGRGREKLFF
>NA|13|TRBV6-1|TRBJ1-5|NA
TGTGCCAGCAACCAATGGGTGAATCAGCCCCAGCATTTT
CASNQWVNQPQHF
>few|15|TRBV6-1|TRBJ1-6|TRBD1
TGTGCCAGCAGGGATACAGGGGGCTGGAATTCACCCCTCCACTTT
CASRDTGGWNSPLHF
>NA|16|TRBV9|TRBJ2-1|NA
TGTGCCAGCAGCGCAGGGGAGCTGGGGGGCCACAATGAGCAGTTCTTC
CASSAGELGGHNEQFF
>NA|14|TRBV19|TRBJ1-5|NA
TGTGCCTCGAGCGGGCTGTATAGCAATCAGCCCCAGCATTTT
CASSGLYSNQPQHF
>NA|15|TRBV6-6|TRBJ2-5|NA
TGTGCCAGCAGTTACGGTCCGGGGTCCCGGGAGACCCAGTACTTC
CASSYGPGSRETQYF
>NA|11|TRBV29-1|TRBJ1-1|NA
TGCAGCGTTAGATTGAACACTGAAGCTTTCTTT
CSVRLNTEAFF
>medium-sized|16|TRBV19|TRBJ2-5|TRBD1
TGTGCCAGTAGTAAAGGACAGGGGGCTGTAGGGGAGACCCAGTACTTC
CASSKGQGAVGETQYF
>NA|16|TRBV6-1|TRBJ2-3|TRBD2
TGTGCCAGCAGTGAACTGGCTAGCGGGAACACAGATACGCAGTATTTT
CASSELASGNTDTQYF
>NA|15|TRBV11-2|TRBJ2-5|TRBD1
TGTGCCAGCAGCTTAGGAGTGGTAACAGGGGTTGAGCAGTACTTC
CASSLGVVTGVEQYF
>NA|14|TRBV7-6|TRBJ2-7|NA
TGTGCCAGCAGCTTAGGAGACTCGTCCTACGAGCAGTACTTC
CASSLGDSSYEQYF
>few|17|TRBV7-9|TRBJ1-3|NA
TGTGCCAGCAGCTTAGCTGCAGGGCTGTCCTCTGGAAACACCATATATTTT
CASSLAAGLSSGNTIYF
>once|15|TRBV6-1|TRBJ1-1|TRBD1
TGTGCCAGCAGCGCTCGGACAGGGACGAACACTGAAGCTTTCTTT
CASSARTGTNTEAFF
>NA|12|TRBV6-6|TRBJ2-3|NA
TGTGCCAGCAGTTACTCTTCGGGGACGCAGTATTTT
CASSYSSGTQYF
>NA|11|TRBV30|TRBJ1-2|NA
TGTGCCTGGAGTCATTTGTATGGCTACACCTTC
CAWSHLYGYTF
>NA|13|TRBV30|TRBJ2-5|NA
TGTGCCTGGATGGTAGAGCCGCAAAAGACCCAGTACTTC
CAWMVEPQKTQYF
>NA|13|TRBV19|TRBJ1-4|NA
TGTGCCAGTAGTCTACGGACTTATGAAAAACTGTTTTTT
CASSLRTYEKLFF
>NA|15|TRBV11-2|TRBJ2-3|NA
TGTGCCAGCAGCCCCAGGGACCTAGGCACAGATACGCAGTATTTT
CASSPRDLGTDTQYF
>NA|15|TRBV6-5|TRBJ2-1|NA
TGTGCCAGCAGTTCCTACGGGGGCTCCTACAATGAGCAGTTCTTC
CASSSYGGSYNEQFF
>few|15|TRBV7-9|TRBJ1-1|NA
TGTGCCAGCAGCTTACGGTTGGGGACGTACACTGAAGCTTTCTTT
CASSLRLGTYTEAFF
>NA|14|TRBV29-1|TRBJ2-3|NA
TGCAGCGCGCTCTTTGGGAATACTGCAGATACGCAGTATTTT
CSALFGNTADTQYF
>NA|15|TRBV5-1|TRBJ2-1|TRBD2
TGCGCCAGCAGCGGAGCGGGGAGCTCCTACAATGAGCAGTTCTTC
CASSGAGSSYNEQFF